The 5 T cell receptor beta chains listed next were all sequenced from one sample in a study of cytotoxic CD8 clonotypes in ibrutinib-treated CLL (dated by TCRdb to the early 2020s). The library was generated by the immunoSEQ multiplex PCR assay. TCRdb carries this immuneACCESS record with in-frame sequences only. Its versions omit some clonotypes, under half of them owing to an unresolved V gene in the studies checked, with the rest unexplained. Here the sample has tens of thousands of clones; roughly 80% occur a single time. Approximately 6.9% of the sample rests with the top ten. The sequencing used PBMCs, collected before ibrutinib treatment. The receptors shown here come from a human donor with chronic lymphocytic leukemia.

In this sample, this clone turned up a few times. This sequence joins TRBV7-2 and TRBJ1-2; 9 nucleotides agree with TRBD1. Unmatched junction bases numbered 4, after V lost 0 bases and J lost 8 bases. CDR1 is SGHTA, CDR2 FQGNSA, per germline. The CDR3 has 14 amino acids. CDR3 DNA: TGTGCCAGCAGCTTAGCGGGACAGGGAGGCGGCTACACCTTC. Its translation: CASSLAGQGGGYTF.

The rearrangement joins TRBV30 to TRBJ1-2, with 8 bases lining up with TRBD1. The germline gives CDR1 GTSNPN, CDR2 SVGIG (reference sequence). The V gene end was trimmed by 5 bases and the J gene end by 3 bases; junction bases not matched to a gene: 11. The CDR3 is 15 residues long. CDR3 coding DNA: TGTGCCTGGCTAAATAGGCAGGGGGCATACTATGGCTACACCTTC. Protein: CAWLNRQGAYYGYTF.

The genes are TRBV27 and TRBJ1-2, with TRBD1 matching 7 bases. Germline V gene sequence: CDR1 MNHEY, CDR2 SMNVEV (reference sequence). V was clipped by 5 bases and J by 3 bases; unmatched bases: 9. The CDR3 is 15 residues long. This CDR3 reads CASSTSTGAYYGYTF. CDR3 nucleotide sequence: TGTGCCAGCAGTACATCTACAGGGGCGTACTATGGCTACACCTTC.

The V and J genes are TRBV2 and TRBJ2-1, with 10 bases that match TRBD1. The length of the CDR3 is 14 residues. Germline trimming cut 8 bases from V and 10 bases from J; bases unmatched to any gene: 11. Germline V gene sequence: CDR1 SNHLY, CDR2 FYNNEI. The DNA for the CDR3 is TGTGCCAGCTGTTGGACAGGGGGACCAGCGGAGCAGTTCTTC. Translation gives CASCWTGGPAEQFF.

The DNA for the CDR3 is TGTGCCATCAGTGGGGTTGTATCCTCTGGAAACACCATATATTTT. Translated: CAISGVVSSGNTIYF. This rearrangement joins TRBV10-3 to TRBJ1-3; D remains unclear. CDR3 length: 15 amino acids. The V end was cut by 4 bases, the J end by 0 bases, with 10 bases between. Germline CDR1 ENHRY, CDR2 SYGVKD.